This TCR beta chain originates from a study of regulatory T cells in long-lasting Graves disease. As for time point: persistent/refractory GD, antithyroid drugs over 5 years with positive TRAb. Researchers made the TCR library from RNA that was extracted from PBMCs. In Xi'an, China, an endocrinology department was the source of patients. The V and J ends lost 3 bases and 1 base respectively, with 12 bases between them. CDR1 and CDR2 from the germline V gene are SGDLS and YYNGEE. The CDR3 contains 15 residues. Researchers made TCR beta libraries by using iRepertoire HTBI primers and running Arm-PCR on CDR3 regions. In the authors' methods: Identified segments across samples numbered roughly 62 TRBV and around 13 TRBJ. TCRdb re-analysed the multiplex PCR reads in MiXCR, keeping a single row per CDR3 protein. TCRdb, not the authors, supplied the V and J calls. The table records about 470,000 distinct CDR3 sequences, around 20% of them present only once.

The rearrangement joins TRBV9 to TRBJ2-3, with a weak D call TRBD1 (5 bases). The receptor was isolated from a female donor with Graves disease. The sample in question was peripheral blood mononuclear cells (PBMCs), obtained when the disease was refractory, from a patient treated with antithyroid drugs. The CDR3 spells CASSALGHGTDTQYF. CDR3 DNA: TGTGCCAGCAGCGCCCTTGGACACGGCACAGATACGCAGTATTTT.